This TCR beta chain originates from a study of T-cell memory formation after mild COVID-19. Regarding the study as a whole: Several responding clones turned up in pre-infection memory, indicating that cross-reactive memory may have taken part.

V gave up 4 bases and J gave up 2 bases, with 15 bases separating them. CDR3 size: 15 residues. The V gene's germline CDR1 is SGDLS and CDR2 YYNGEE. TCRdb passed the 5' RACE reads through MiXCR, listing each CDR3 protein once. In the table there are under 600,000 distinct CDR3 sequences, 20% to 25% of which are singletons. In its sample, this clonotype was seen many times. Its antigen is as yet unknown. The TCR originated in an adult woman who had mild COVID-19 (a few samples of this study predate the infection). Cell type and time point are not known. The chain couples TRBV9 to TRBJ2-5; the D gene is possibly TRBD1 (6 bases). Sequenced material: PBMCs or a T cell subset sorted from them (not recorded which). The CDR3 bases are TGTGCCAGCAGCACGGCCTGGGGGCTTCAAGAGACCCAGTACTTC. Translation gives CASSTAWGLQETQYF.